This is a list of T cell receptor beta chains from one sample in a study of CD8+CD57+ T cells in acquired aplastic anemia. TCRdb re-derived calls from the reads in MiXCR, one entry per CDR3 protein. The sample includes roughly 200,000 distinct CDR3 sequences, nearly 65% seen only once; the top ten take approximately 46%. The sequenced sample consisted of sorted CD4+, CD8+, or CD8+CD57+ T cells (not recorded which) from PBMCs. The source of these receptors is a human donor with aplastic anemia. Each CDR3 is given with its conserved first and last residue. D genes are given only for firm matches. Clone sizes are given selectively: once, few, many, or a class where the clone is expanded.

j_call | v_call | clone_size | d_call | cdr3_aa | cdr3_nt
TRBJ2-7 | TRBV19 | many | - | CASSIDLSNEQYF | TGTGCCAGTAGTATAGATCTCTCGAACGAGCAGTACTTC
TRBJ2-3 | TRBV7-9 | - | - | CASSGKTSPWRTDTQYF | TGTGCCAGCAGCGGAAAGACTAGTCCCTGGCGCACAGATACGCAGTATTTT
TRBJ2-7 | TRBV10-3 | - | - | CAISESYGTAEDYEQYF | TGTGCCATCAGTGAGTCTTACGGCACCGCCGAGGACTACGAGCAGTACTTC
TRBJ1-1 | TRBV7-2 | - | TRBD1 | CASKGQGATEAFF | TGTGCCAGCAAGGGACAGGGGGCCACTGAAGCTTTCTTT
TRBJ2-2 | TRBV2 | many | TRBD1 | CASSPGQGLIGELFF | TGTGCCAGCAGTCCGGGACAGGGGTTGATCGGGGAGCTGTTTTTT
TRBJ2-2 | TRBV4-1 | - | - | CASSYGGGELLF | TGCGCCAGCAGCTATGGAGGCGGGGAGCTGCTTTTT
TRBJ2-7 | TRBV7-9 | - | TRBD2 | CASYAGGPYEQYF | TGTGCCTCGTACGCGGGAGGGCCCTACGAGCAGTACTTC
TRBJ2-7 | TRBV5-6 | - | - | CASSLGGQAYEQYF | TGTGCCAGCAGCTTGGGTGGACAAGCCTACGAGCAGTACTTC
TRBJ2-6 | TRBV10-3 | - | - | CAISESIHGRSSGANVLTF | TGTGCCATCAGTGAGTCGATACATGGCCGGAGCTCTGGGGCCAACGTCCTGACTTTC
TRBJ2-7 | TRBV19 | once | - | CASGGTGPYEQYF | TGTGCCAGCGGGGGGACAGGCCCCTACGAGCAGTACTTC
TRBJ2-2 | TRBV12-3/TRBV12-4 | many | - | CASRQLGQPGELFF | TGTGCCAGCCGACAACTCGGACAACCCGGGGAGCTGTTTTTT
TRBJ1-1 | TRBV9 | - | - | CASSASLDSLYTEAFF | TGTGCCAGCAGCGCGTCTCTGGACAGCCTTTACACTGAAGCTTTCTTT
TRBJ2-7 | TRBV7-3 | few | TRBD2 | CASSPSGRAGEQYF | TGTGCCAGCAGTCCCAGCGGGAGGGCCGGCGAGCAGTACTTC
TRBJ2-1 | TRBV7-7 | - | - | CASSLETGTDEQFF | TGTGCTAGCAGCTTAGAAACGGGAACGGACGAGCAGTTCTTC
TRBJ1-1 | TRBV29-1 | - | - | CSAARDMNTEAFF | TGCAGCGCTGCGCGGGATATGAACACTGAAGCTTTCTTT
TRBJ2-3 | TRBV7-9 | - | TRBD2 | CASSLRPGLASTDTQYF | TGTGCCAGCAGCTTACGCCCGGGACTAGCTAGCACAGATACGCAGTATTTT
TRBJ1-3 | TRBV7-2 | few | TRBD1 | CASSPRGTGGGNTIYF | TGTGCCAGCAGCCCTAGGGGGACAGGCGGTGGAAACACCATATATTTT
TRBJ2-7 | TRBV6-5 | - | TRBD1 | CASSYSIGQGAISEQYF | TGTGCCAGCAGTTACTCGATAGGACAGGGGGCCATCAGCGAGCAGTACTTC
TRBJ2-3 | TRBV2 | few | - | CASSETGTDTQYF | TGTGCCAGCAGTGAGACAGGCACAGATACGCAGTATTTT
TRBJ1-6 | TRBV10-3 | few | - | CAISESRDYNSPLHF | TGTGCCATCAGTGAGTCAAGGGACTATAATTCACCCCTCCACTTT
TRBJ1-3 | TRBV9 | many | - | CASSPGLTGGNTIYF | TGTGCCAGCAGCCCGGGACTGACGGGGGGAAACACCATATATTTT
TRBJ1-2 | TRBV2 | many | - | CASAHRDPHSYGYTF | TGTGCCAGCGCCCACCGGGACCCCCATAGCTATGGCTACACCTTC